This T cell receptor beta chain was documented in a study of T cells after yellow fever vaccination. TCR cDNA, made by 5'RACE template switching, carried an added universal primer site and UMIs. TCRdb reprocessed the 5' RACE reads with MiXCR, giving one entry per CDR3 protein. In the table there are some 320,000 distinct CDR3 sequences, 9.5% to 12% of which are singletons. This clonotype was counted a few times. Its antigen is unknown. The study, taken as a whole, reports: A large majority of primary-vaccination clones showed up again after the booster (around 96% CD4, roughly 88% CD8).

Trimming pared 11 bases from V and 2 bases from J, leaving 18 bases between. The CDR3 covers 14 residues. The source material was CD4+ T cells sorted from PBMCs, sampled 45 days after the yellow fever booster vaccination. The TCR originated in a man aged 18 to 29 who received the YFV17D yellow fever vaccine. The rearrangement links TRBV12-3 or TRBV12-4 to TRBJ1-1, with no clear D. CDR3 in DNA: TGTGCCGCACGCGGGAGCAGCTTTAACACTGAAGCTTTCTTT. Translated: CAARGSSFNTEAFF.